A single sample is the source of the 32 T cell receptor beta chains below, sequenced in a study of cytomegalovirus exposure and HLA in healthy donors. The protocol was immunoSEQ multiplex PCR, while the TCRdb copy is restricted to in-frame clones and leaves out a portion. The sample lists 250,000 to 350,000 clones, 86% occurring once. Input material: PBMCs. The source is a woman in her late teens or twenties in good health and CMV-seronegative.

The rearrangement uses TRBV18 and TRBJ2-7; TRBD1 aligns across 10 bases. CDR1 is KGHSH and CDR2 is LQKENI in the germline V gene. V lost 10 bases to trimming and J lost 4 bases; unmatched junction nucleotides: 16. This CDR3 is built from 16 residues. The CDR3 bases are TGTGCCACGGCCCGGGGTAAGGGGACAGGGGTGTACGAGCAGTACTTC. This codes for CATARGKGTGVYEQYF.

V is TRBV5-4 and J is TRBJ2-7; D is unresolved. V was clipped by 5 bases and J by 1 base, with 16 bases between them. Germline V gene sequence: CDR1 SGHNT, CDR2 YYREEE (reference sequence). The CDR3 consists of 15 residues. The CDR3 sequence: CASSPTHDSSYEQYF. The CDR3 bases are TGTGCCAGCAGTCCAACCCATGACTCGTCCTACGAGCAGTACTTC.

The sample holds a few counts of this clone. The rearrangement uses TRBV14 and TRBJ2-1, with D possibly TRBD1 on 6 matching bases. CDR3 length equals 15 residues. Germline assignment: CDR1 SGHDN and CDR2 FVKESK. The V and J ends lost 3 bases and 0 bases respectively, with 9 bases between them. CDR3 protein: CASSQRGSSYNEQFF. CDR3 in DNA: TGTGCCAGCAGCCAGAGGGGGAGCTCCTACAATGAGCAGTTCTTC. Full variable domain (missing parts from reference TRBV14 and TRBJ2-1): EAGVTQFPSHSVIEKGQTVTLRCDPISGHDNLYWYRRVMGKEIKFLLHFVKESKQDESGMPNNRFLAERTGGTYSTLKVQPAELEDSGVYFCASSQRGSSYNEQFFGPGTRLTVL.

CDR3: CATSGMNTEAFF. CDR3 DNA sequence: TGTGCCACCTCCGGGATGAACACTGAAGCTTTCTTT. The V gene is TRBV15, the J gene TRBJ1-1; D gene uncertain. Germline CDR1 is LNHNV and CDR2 is YYDKDF (reference sequence). Trimming took off 8 bases at V and 0 bases at J, with 7 bases between the two ends. The CDR3 consists of 12 residues.

The chain links TRBV29-1 to TRBJ1-2, with 7 nucleotides matching TRBD1. Unmatched junction bases numbered 9, after V lost 5 bases and J lost 6 bases. The V gene's germline CDR1 is SQVTM and CDR2 ANQGSEA. The CDR3 runs to 13 residues. CDR3 region: CSVSREGGHGYTF. Here the CDR3 DNA reads TGCAGCGTTTCGCGCGAAGGGGGCCATGGCTACACCTTC.

This clone occurred once. The CDR3 region is CASSLGGNEKLFF. CDR3 coding DNA: TGTGCCAGCAGCCTAGGTGGGAATGAAAAACTGTTTTTT. This chain connects TRBV28 to TRBJ1-4, with D unresolved. CDR3 length equals 13 residues. Germline V gene sequence: CDR1 MDHEN, CDR2 SYDVKM. V shed 6 bases and J shed 5 bases, with 10 bases lying between them.

The V gene is TRBV9, the J gene TRBJ2-7, with TRBD2 matching 10 bases. The germline V gene has CDR1 SGDLS and CDR2 YYNGEE. J lost 5 bases, V lost 4 bases, and 9 bases had no gene match. The CDR3 runs 15 residues. The chain's CDR3 is CASSPGLADLDEQYF. The CDR3 DNA is TGTGCCAGCAGCCCAGGACTAGCGGACTTGGACGAGCAGTACTTC.

About this clone itself: Other DNA sequences within the sample encode an identical CDR3. The rearrangement uses TRBV9 and TRBJ2-1; 11 nucleotides agree with TRBD2. Germline V gene lookup returns CDR1 SGDLS and CDR2 YYNGEE. The CDR3 sequence is 15 residues long. V was clipped by 4 bases and J by 2 bases; unmatched bases: 2. DNA of the CDR3: TGTGCCAGCAGCCCGACTAGCGGGACCTACAATGAGCAGTTCTTC. Its translation: CASSPTSGTYNEQFF.

The chain carries TRBV15 and TRBJ1-1; D remains ambiguous. The length of the CDR3 is 14 residues. Germline CDR1 is LNHNV and CDR2 is YYDKDF (reference sequence). Trimming pared 1 base from V and 0 bases from J, leaving 6 bases between. CDR3 coding DNA: TGTGCCACCAGCAGAGGCGATCTGAACACTGAAGCTTTCTTT. This gives the protein CATSRGDLNTEAFF. Filled out from reference TRBV15 and TRBJ1-1, the complete variable domain reads DAMVIQNPRYQVTQFGKPVTLSCSQTLNHNVMYWYQQKSSQAPKLLFHYYDKDFNNEADTPDNFQSRRPNTSFCFLDIRSPGLGDTAMYLCATSRGDLNTEAFFGQGTRLTVV.

CDR3 residues: CASSDGGPGQFF. DNA for the CDR3: TGCGCCAGCAGCGACGGAGGGCCGGGGCAGTTCTTC. The chain couples TRBV5-1 to TRBJ2-1; a weak D match, TRBD2 (6 bases). This CDR3 is built from 12 residues. V was pared by 4 bases and J by 12 bases, with 14 bases between. Germline CDR1 reads SGHRS; CDR2 reads YFSETQ.

J is TRBJ2-3 and V is TRBV29-1; unclear D gene. The CDR3 runs to 12 residues. Trimming stripped 6 bases from V and 1 base from J, with 8 bases between. Germline-derived CDR1 and CDR2 are SQVTM and ANQGSEA. The CDR3 DNA is TGCAGCGTCGAATTCGGCACAGATACGCAGTATTTT. This gives the protein CSVEFGTDTQYF.

This chain connects TRBV11-3 to TRBJ2-2, with D possibly matching TRBD1 (6 bases). V was shortened by 4 bases and J by 7 bases, with 16 bases between the two germline ends. This CDR3 is 15 amino acids long. Germline CDR1 SGHNT, CDR2 YENEEA. Here the CDR3 DNA reads TGTGCCAGCAGCTCCCGACAGGATCTCGGCGGGGAGCTGTTTTTT. Its translation: CASSSRQDLGGELFF.

This clone was detected a few times. CDR3: CASSTREGLYF. As DNA, the CDR3 is TGTGCCAGCAGTACCCGGGAGGGCCTATACTTC. The V call is TRBV6-6, the J call TRBJ2-4; 8 nucleotides align to TRBD2. The J segment lost 16 bases and the V segment lost 5 bases, leaving 7 bases of the junction unmatched. Germline assignment: CDR1 MNHNY and CDR2 SVGAGI (reference sequence). The CDR3 has 11 amino acids.

The genes are TRBV4-3 and TRBJ2-7, with 10 bases aligning to TRBD2. Trimming removed 0 bases from V and 4 bases from J; junction bases left unmatched: 9. Germline V CDR1 and CDR2: LGHNA, YSLEER. The CDR3 contains 17 residues. The CDR3: CASSQDSSSGSVYEQYF. The DNA for the CDR3 is TGCGCCAGCAGCCAAGACTCCTCTAGCGGGAGTGTTTACGAGCAGTACTTC.

This sequence joins TRBV29-1 and TRBJ2-1; 7 nucleotides line up with TRBD2. The CDR3 totals 15 residues. Germline CDR1 and CDR2: SQVTM and ANQGSEA. V was pared by 2 bases and J by 8 bases, with 12 bases of the junction left unmatched. CDR3 sequence reads: CSVESGLGRMDEQFF. Written as DNA, the CDR3 is TGCAGCGTTGAATCAGGACTAGGTAGGATGGATGAGCAGTTCTTC.

The chain has TRBV29-1 and TRBJ2-1, with D possibly matching TRBD2 (5 bases). The CDR3 spans 15 residues. CDR1 SQVTM and CDR2 ANQGSEA come from the germline V gene. The V end lost 6 bases, the J end lost 0 bases, and 15 bases lay between the germline ends. The CDR3 DNA sequence: TGCAGCGTATCCGGTGGGGAGAGCTCCTACAATGAGCAGTTCTTC. Translated: CSVSGGESSYNEQFF.

The chain links TRBV4-3 to TRBJ1-5, with D perhaps TRBD1 (6 bases). Trimming removed 4 bases at V and 4 bases at J, with 14 bases between. The length of the CDR3 is 15 residues. In germline, CDR1 is LGHNA, CDR2 YSLEER. In DNA, the CDR3 is TGCGCCAGCAGCCGCGAGGGGGGGATGAATCAGCCCCAGCATTTT. Protein product: CASSREGGMNQPQHF.

The V call is TRBV29-1, the J call TRBJ1-2; 8 bases agree with TRBD1. Germline V gene data show CDR1 as SQVTM and CDR2 as ANQGSEA. CDR3 length equals 13 residues. V was pared by 6 bases and J by 3 bases, with 6 bases of the junction left unmatched. The CDR3 sequence: CSVRTGSDYGYTF. DNA of the CDR3: TGCAGCGTCAGGACAGGGAGTGACTATGGCTACACCTTC.

The chain combines TRBV6-1 with TRBJ2-7, with D tentatively TRBD2 (6 bases). The length of the CDR3 is 15 residues. Trimming cost V 1 base and J 6 bases, with 16 bases left between them. Germline CDR1 MNHNS, CDR2 SASEGT. The CDR3 spells CASSEDGGARGEQYF. In nucleotides, the CDR3 is TGTGCCAGCAGTGAAGACGGTGGGGCGCGGGGCGAGCAGTACTTC.

The chain has TRBV2 and TRBJ2-1; tentatively, D is TRBD2 (6 bases). V lost 2 bases and J 1 base, leaving 9 bases between the germline ends. The CDR3 runs to 15 residues. CDR1 is SNHLY, CDR2 FYNNEI, per germline. For the CDR3, the DNA is TGTGCCAGCAGTGAACTGGCGGGGTCCTACAATGAGCAGTTCTTC. It is translated as CASSELAGSYNEQFF.

The V call is TRBV4-2, the J call TRBJ2-6, with 9 bases aligning to TRBD2. The germline CDR1 and CDR2 sequences are LGHNA and YNFKEQ. V lost 0 bases and J lost 0; bases outside the gene matches: 3. The CDR3 contains 18 residues. The CDR3 here is CASSQETSGASGANVLTF. The CDR3, as DNA: TGTGCCAGCAGCCAAGAGACTAGCGGTGCCTCTGGGGCCAACGTCCTGACTTTC.

The genes are TRBV4-3 and TRBJ1-1; D remains unclear. Per the germline V gene, CDR1 is LGHNA and CDR2 is YSLEER. V shed 0 bases and J shed 4 bases, with 9 bases lying between them. The CDR3 consists of 14 residues. The CDR3 is CASSQDRSGTEAFF. The CDR3 nucleotides read TGCGCCAGCAGCCAAGATAGATCGGGCACTGAAGCTTTCTTT.

This rearrangement joins TRBV27 to TRBJ2-2; D possibly corresponds to TRBD1 (5 bases). The CDR3 covers 14 residues. Germline values: CDR1 MNHEY, CDR2 SMNVEV (reference sequence). With 5 bases removed from V and 3 bases from J, the gap between germline ends came to 10 bases. The CDR3 spells CASSNGHYTGELFF. Here the CDR3 DNA reads TGTGCCAGCAGTAACGGACACTACACCGGGGAGCTGTTTTTT.

The chain uses TRBV7-2 and TRBJ2-3; D is undetermined. From germline, CDR1 is SGHTA and CDR2 FQGNSA. The CDR3 loop spans 15 amino acids. Between the trimmed V and J ends, which lost 1 base and 4 bases, there was a span of 12 bases. The CDR3 DNA sequence: TGTGCCAGCAGCTTAGGTATATCAGGCCCAGATACGCAGTATTTT. This sequence encodes CASSLGISGPDTQYF.

The chain joins TRBV7-2 to TRBJ2-7; 13 positions match TRBD2. V was clipped by 5 bases and J by 5 bases; unmatched bases: 12. CDR1 SGHTA and CDR2 FQGNSA come from the germline V gene. The CDR3 length is 17 residues. The CDR3 loop is CASSVSLALAGGNEQYF. Here the CDR3 DNA reads TGTGCCAGCAGCGTCTCCCTCGCACTAGCGGGAGGGAACGAGCAGTACTTC.

This chain links TRBV6-6 with TRBJ2-1; TRBD1 aligns across 7 bases. CDR3 length: 14 amino acids. Germline values: CDR1 MNHNY, CDR2 SVGAGI (reference sequence). J was trimmed by 4 bases and V by 4 bases; bases with no gene match: 4. The CDR3 spells CASSFPGQYNEQFF. DNA for the CDR3: TGTGCCAGCAGTTTCCCGGGACAGTACAATGAGCAGTTCTTC.

V and J are TRBV9 and TRBJ1-2; TRBD1 matches at 7 bases. Germline trimming cut 5 bases from V and 2 bases from J; bases unmatched to any gene: 3. Germline loops: CDR1 SGDLS, CDR2 YYNGEE. The CDR3 totals 13 residues. The CDR3 sequence: CASSPTGNYGYTF. The CDR3 DNA reads as TGTGCCAGCAGTCCGACAGGGAACTATGGCTACACCTTC.

This clone was found once. This chain joins TRBV20-1 and TRBJ2-7; a possible D gene is TRBD1 (6 bases). V dropped 6 bases and J dropped 4 bases, with 10 bases sitting between them. Germline V CDR1 and CDR2: DFQATT, SNEGSKA (reference sequence). This CDR3 comprises 11 residues. The CDR3 region has the DNA TGCAGTGCACAGGGCTCATACGAGCAGTACTTC. Translation: CSAQGSYEQYF.

There are a few counts of this clone. The chain joins TRBV10-3 to TRBJ1-1, with 7 bases that match TRBD1. This CDR3 spans 15 amino acids. Trimming removed 6 bases from V and 4 bases from J; junction bases left unmatched: 11. Germline lookup yields CDR1 ENHRY and CDR2 SYGVKD. Here the CDR3 reads CAISDLTGESTEAFF. The CDR3 nucleotides read TGTGCCATCAGCGACCTCACAGGGGAAAGCACTGAAGCTTTCTTT.

The chain recombines TRBV9 with TRBJ2-1; TRBD2 matches 9 bases. In germline, CDR1 is SGDLS, CDR2 YYNGEE. J was trimmed by 3 bases and V by 0 bases; bases with no gene match: 4. The CDR3 sequence is 16 residues long. The CDR3 region is CASSVGGREGYNEQFF. The DNA of the CDR3 is TGTGCCAGCAGCGTAGGCGGGCGGGAGGGCTACAATGAGCAGTTCTTC.

V is TRBV19 and J is TRBJ2-7, with 7 bases fitting TRBD2. Germline V gene sequence: CDR1 LNHDA, CDR2 SQIVND (reference sequence). V was pared by 11 bases and J by 3 bases, with 4 bases of the junction left unmatched. The length of the CDR3 is 11 residues. DNA for the CDR3: TGTGCCGCGGCTAGCGGCTACGAGCAGTACTTC. It specifies CAAASGYEQYF.

This clone was observed a handful of times. The rearrangement links TRBV5-1 to TRBJ2-1; 14 bases are shared with TRBD2. CDR1 and CDR2 (germline): SGHRS, YFSETQ. The CDR3 contains 16 residues. V lost 4 bases to trimming and J lost 4 bases; unmatched junction nucleotides: 4. CDR3 DNA sequence: TGCGCCAGCAGCCCAAGACTAGCGGGAGGGTACAATGAGCAGTTCTTC. It codes for CASSPRLAGGYNEQFF.